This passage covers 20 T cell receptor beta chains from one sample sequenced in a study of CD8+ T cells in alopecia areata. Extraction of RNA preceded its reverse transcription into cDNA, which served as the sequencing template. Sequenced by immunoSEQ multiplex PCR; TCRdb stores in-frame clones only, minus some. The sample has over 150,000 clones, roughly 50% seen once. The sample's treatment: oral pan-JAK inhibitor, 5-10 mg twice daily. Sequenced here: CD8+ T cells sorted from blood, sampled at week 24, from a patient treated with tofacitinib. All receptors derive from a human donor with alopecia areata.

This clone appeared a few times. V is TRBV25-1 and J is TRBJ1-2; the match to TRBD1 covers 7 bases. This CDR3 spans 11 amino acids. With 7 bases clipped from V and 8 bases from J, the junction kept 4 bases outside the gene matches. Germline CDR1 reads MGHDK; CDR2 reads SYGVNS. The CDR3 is CASKGAWGYTF. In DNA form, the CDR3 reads TGTGCCAGCAAGGGGGCCTGGGGCTACACCTTC.

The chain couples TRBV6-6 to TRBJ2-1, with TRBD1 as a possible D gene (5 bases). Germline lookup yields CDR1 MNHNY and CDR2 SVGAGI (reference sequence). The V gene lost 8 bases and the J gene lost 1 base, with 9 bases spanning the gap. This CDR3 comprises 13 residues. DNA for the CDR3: TGTGCCAGCGATCAGGGATCCTACAATGAGCAGTTCTTC. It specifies CASDQGSYNEQFF.

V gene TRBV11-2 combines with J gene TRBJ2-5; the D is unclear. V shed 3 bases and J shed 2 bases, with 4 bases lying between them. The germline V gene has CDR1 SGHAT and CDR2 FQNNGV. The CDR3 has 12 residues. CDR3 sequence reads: CASSFIQETQYF. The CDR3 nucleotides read TGTGCCAGCAGCTTCATACAAGAGACCCAGTACTTC.

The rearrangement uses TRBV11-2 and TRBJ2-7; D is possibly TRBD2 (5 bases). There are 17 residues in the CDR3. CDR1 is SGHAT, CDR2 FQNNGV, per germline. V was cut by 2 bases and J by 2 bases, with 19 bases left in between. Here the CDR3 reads CASSLYPSPGNPYEQYF. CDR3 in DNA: TGTGCCAGCAGCTTATACCCCTCTCCCGGGAACCCCTACGAGCAGTACTTC.

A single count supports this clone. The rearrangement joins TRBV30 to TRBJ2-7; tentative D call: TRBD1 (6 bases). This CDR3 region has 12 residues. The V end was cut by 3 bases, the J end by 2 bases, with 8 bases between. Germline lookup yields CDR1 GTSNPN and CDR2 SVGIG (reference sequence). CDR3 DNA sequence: TGTGCCTGGAGAGCAGGGGCCTACGAGCAGTACTTC. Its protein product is CAWRAGAYEQYF.

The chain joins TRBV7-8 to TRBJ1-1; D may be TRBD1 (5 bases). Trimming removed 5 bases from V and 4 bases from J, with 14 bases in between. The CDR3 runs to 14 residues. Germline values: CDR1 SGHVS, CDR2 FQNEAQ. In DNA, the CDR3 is TGTGCCAGCAGCCCAGGGAAAGCGGGCACTGAAGCTTTCTTT. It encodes CASSPGKAGTEAFF.

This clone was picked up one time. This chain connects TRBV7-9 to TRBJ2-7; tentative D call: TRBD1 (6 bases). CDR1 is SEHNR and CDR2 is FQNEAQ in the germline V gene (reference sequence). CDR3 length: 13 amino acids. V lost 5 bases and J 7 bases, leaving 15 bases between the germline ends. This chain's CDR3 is CASSPGQLLEQYF. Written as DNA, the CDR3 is TGTGCCAGCAGCCCCGGACAGCTATTAGAGCAGTACTTC.

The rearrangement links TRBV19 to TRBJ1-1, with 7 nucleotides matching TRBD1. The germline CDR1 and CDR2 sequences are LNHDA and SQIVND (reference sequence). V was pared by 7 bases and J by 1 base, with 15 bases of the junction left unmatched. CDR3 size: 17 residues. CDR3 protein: CASIDTGGGPSNTEAFF. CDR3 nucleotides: TGTGCCAGTATAGACACAGGAGGGGGCCCTTCGAACACTGAAGCTTTCTTT.

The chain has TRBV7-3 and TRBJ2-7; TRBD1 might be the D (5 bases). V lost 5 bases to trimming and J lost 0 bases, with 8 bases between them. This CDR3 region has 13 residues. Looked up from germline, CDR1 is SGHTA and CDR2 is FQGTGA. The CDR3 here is CASSPDISYEQYF. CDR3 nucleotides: TGTGCCAGCAGCCCGGACATCTCCTACGAGCAGTACTTC.

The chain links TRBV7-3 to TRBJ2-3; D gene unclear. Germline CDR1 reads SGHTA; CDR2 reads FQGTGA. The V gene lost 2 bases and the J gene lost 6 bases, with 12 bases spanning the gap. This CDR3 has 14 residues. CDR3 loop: CASSLFLGSDTQYF. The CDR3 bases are TGTGCCAGCAGCTTATTCTTAGGATCGGATACGCAGTATTTT. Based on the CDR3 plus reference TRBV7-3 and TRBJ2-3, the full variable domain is GAGVSQTPSNKVTEKGKYVELRCDPISGHTALYWYRQSLGQGPEFLIYFQGTGAADDSGLPNDRFFAVRPEGSVSTLKIQRTERGDSAVYLCASSLFLGSDTQYFGPGTRLTVL.

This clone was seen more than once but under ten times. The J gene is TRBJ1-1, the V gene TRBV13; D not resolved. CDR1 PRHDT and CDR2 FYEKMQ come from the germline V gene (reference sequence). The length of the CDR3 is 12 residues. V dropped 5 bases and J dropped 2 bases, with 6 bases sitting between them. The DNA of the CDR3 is TGTGCCAGCAGCGAAAAAAACACTGAAGCTTTCTTT. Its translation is CASSEKNTEAFF.

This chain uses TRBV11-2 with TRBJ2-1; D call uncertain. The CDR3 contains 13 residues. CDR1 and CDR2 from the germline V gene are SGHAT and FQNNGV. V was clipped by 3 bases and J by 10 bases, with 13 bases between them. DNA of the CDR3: TGTGCCAGCAGCTTTGGGTCGAAGGCCGAGCAGTTCTTC. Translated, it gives CASSFGSKAEQFF.

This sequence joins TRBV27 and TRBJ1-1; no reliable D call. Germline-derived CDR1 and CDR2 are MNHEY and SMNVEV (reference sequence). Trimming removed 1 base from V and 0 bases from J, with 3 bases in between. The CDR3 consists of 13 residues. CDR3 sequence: CASSLFMNTEAFF. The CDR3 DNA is TGTGCCAGCAGTTTATTCATGAACACTGAAGCTTTCTTT.

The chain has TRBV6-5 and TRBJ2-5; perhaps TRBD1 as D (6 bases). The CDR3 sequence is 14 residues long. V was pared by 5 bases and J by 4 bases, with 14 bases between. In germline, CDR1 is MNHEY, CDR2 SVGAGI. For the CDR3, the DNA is TGTGCCAGCAGTCAACAGGGTTTCGGAGAGACCCAGTACTTC. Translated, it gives CASSQQGFGETQYF.

Here the CDR3 reads CAWHTPWTGNTEAFF. CDR3 bases: TGTGCCTGGCACACCCCCTGGACGGGGAACACTGAAGCTTTCTTT. The rearrangement uses TRBV30 and TRBJ1-1; D not resolved. The CDR3 has 15 residues. Trimming removed 5 bases at V and 1 base at J, with 17 bases between. Looked up from germline, CDR1 is GTSNPN and CDR2 is SVGIG (reference sequence). The whole variable domain, filled in from reference TRBV30 and TRBJ1-1, reads SQTIHQWPATLVQPVGSPLSLECTVEGTSNPNLYWYRQAAGRGLQLLFYSVGIGQISSEVPQNLSASRPQDRQFILSSKKLLLSDSGFYLCAWHTPWTGNTEAFFGQGTRLTVV.

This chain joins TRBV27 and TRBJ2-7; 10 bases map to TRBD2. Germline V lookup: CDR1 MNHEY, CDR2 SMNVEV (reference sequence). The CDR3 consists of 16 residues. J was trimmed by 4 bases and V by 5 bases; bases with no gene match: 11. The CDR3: CASSPSGGEAVYEQYF. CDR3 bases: TGTGCCAGCAGTCCCAGCGGGGGGGAGGCCGTATACGAGCAGTACTTC.

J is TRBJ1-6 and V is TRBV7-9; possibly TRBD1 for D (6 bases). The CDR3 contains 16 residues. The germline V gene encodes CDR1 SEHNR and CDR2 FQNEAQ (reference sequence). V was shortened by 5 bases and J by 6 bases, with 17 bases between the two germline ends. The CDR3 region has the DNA TGTGCCAGCAGCCCGGGGGGGCAGGGGTCTAATTCACCCCTCCACTTT. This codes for CASSPGGQGSNSPLHF.

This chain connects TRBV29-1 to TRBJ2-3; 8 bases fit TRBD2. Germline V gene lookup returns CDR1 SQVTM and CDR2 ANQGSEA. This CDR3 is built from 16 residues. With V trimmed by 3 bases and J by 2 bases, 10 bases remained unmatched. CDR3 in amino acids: CSVERRGVATTDTQYF. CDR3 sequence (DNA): TGCAGCGTTGAGAGGCGGGGGGTCGCAACCACAGATACGCAGTATTTT.

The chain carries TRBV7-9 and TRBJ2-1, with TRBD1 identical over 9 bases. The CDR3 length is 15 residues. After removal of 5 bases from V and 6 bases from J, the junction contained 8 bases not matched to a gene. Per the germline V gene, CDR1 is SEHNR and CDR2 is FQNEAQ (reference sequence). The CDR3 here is CASSPGTGTLNEQFF. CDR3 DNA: TGTGCCAGCAGCCCCGGGACAGGGACCCTCAATGAGCAGTTCTTC.

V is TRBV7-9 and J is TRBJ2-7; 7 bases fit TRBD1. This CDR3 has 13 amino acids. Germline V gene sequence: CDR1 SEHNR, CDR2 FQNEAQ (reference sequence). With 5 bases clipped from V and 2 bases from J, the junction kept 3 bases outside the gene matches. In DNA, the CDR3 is TGTGCCAGCAGCCCGGGACAGACCTACGAGCAGTACTTC. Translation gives CASSPGQTYEQYF.